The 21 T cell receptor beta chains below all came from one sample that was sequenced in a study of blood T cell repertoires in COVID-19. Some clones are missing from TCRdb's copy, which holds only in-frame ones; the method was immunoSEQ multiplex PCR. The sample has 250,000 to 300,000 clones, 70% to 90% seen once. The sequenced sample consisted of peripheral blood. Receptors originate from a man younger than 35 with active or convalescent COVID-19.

The CDR3, as DNA: TGTGCCAGCAGTTTTGGGGGCGGGGGCTCCACCGGGGAGCTGTTTTTT. Its protein product is CASSFGGGGSTGELFF. J is TRBJ2-2 and V is TRBV27; D might be TRBD2 (7 bases). The V gene's germline CDR1 is MNHEY and CDR2 SMNVEV (reference sequence). V was trimmed by 3 bases and J by 4 bases, leaving 15 bases between them. The length of the CDR3 is 16 residues.

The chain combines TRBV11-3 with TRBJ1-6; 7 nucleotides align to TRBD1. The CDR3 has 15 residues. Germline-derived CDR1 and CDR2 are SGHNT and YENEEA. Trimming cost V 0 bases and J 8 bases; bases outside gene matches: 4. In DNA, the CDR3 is TGTGCCAGCAGCTTAGATGAGGGGGCGTATTCACCCCTCCACTTT. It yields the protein CASSLDEGAYSPLHF.

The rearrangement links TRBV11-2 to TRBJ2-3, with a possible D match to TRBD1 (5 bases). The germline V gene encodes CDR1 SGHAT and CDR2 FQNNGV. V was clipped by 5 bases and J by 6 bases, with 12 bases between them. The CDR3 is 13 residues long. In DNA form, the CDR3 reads TGTGCCAGCAGCCCCAGGGATGGCGATACGCAGTATTTT. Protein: CASSPRDGDTQYF.

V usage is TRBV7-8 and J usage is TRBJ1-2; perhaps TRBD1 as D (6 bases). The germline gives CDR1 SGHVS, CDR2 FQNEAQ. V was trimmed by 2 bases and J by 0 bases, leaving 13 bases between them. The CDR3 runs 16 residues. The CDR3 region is CASSLPRDTPNYGYTF. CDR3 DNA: TGTGCCAGCAGCTTACCTCGGGACACCCCTAACTATGGCTACACCTTC.

The CDR3 loop reads CASSVRSYNEQFF. DNA of the CDR3: TGTGCCAGCAGTGTCAGGTCATACAATGAGCAGTTCTTC. This rearrangement joins TRBV2 to TRBJ2-1, with no clear D. The V end lost 4 bases, the J end lost 4 bases, and 8 bases lay between the germline ends. Germline CDR1 and CDR2: SNHLY and FYNNEI. This CDR3 region has 13 residues. Full variable domain (missing parts from reference TRBV2 and TRBJ2-1): EPEVTQTPSHQVTQMGQEVILRCVPISNHLYFYWYRQILGQKVEFLVSFYNNEISEKSEIFDDQFSVERPDGSNFTLKIRSTKLEDSAMYFCASSVRSYNEQFFGPGTRLTVL.

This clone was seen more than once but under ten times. DNA for the CDR3: TGTGCCAGCAGCCTCAACGGGCTTGGAGGATACAATGAGCAGTTCTTC. Its translation: CASSLNGLGGYNEQFF. The chain has TRBV5-4 and TRBJ2-1; tentatively, D is TRBD2 (5 bases). Germline lookup yields CDR1 SGHNT and CDR2 YYREEE (reference sequence). The CDR3 length is 16 residues. V shed 4 bases and J shed 4 bases, with 18 bases lying between them.

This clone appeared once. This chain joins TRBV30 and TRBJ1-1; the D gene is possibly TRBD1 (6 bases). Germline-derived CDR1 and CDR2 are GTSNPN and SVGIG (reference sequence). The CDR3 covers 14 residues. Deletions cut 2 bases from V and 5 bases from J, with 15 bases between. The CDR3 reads CAWSRVTGRTEAFF. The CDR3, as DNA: TGTGCCTGGAGTCGCGTTACAGGGCGGACTGAAGCTTTCTTT. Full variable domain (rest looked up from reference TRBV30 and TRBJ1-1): SQTIHQWPATLVQPVGSPLSLECTVEGTSNPNLYWYRQAAGRGLQLLFYSVGIGQISSEVPQNLSASRPQDRQFILSSKKLLLSDSGFYLCAWSRVTGRTEAFFGQGTRLTVV.

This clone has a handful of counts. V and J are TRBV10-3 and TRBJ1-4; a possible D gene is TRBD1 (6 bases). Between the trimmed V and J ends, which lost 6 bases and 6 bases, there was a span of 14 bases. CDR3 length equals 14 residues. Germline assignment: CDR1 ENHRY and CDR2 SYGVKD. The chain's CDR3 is CAIRSGAGDEKLFF. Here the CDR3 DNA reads TGTGCCATCAGATCAGGGGCTGGGGATGAAAAACTGTTTTTT.

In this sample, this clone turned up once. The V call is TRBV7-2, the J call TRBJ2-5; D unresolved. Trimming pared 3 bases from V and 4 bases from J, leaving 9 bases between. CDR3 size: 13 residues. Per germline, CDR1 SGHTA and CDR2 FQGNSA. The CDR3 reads CASSFGSGETQYF. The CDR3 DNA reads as TGTGCCAGCAGCTTCGGATCAGGAGAGACCCAGTACTTC.

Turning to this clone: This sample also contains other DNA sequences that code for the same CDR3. The CDR3 DNA sequence: TGTGCCAGCAGCCTCATTAGGAACACTGAAGCTTTCTTT. Residues: CASSLIRNTEAFF. V is TRBV12-3 or TRBV12-4 and J is TRBJ1-1, with unresolved D. CDR3 size: 13 residues. The V gene lost 6 bases and the J gene lost 1 base, with 9 bases spanning the gap.

The CDR3 loop reads CATSDPDRGEAYEQYF. CDR3 nucleotides: TGTGCCACCAGTGACCCCGACAGGGGTGAAGCCTACGAGCAGTACTTC. The genes are TRBV24-1 and TRBJ2-7, with 8 nucleotides matching TRBD1. The V gene end was trimmed by 4 bases and the J gene end by 2 bases; junction bases not matched to a gene: 9. CDR3 size: 16 residues. Germline V gene sequence: CDR1 KGHDR, CDR2 SFDVKD.

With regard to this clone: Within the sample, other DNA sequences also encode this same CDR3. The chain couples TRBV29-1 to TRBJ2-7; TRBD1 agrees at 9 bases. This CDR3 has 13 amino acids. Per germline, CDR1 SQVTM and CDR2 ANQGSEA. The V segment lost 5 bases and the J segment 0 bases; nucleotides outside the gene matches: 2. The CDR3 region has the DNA TGCAGCGTTACGGGACAGGGCTCCTACGAGCAGTACTTC. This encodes CSVTGQGSYEQYF.

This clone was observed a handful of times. This CDR3 is CASSGDRAAYEQYF. CDR3 nucleotide sequence: TGTGCCAGCAGCGGGGACAGGGCGGCCTACGAGCAGTACTTC. The rearrangement links TRBV7-9 to TRBJ2-7, with TRBD1 identical over 9 bases. Trimming took 5 bases from V and 2 from J; bases not matched to a gene: 4. CDR3 length equals 14 residues. Germline V gene sequence: CDR1 SEHNR, CDR2 FQNEAQ (reference sequence).

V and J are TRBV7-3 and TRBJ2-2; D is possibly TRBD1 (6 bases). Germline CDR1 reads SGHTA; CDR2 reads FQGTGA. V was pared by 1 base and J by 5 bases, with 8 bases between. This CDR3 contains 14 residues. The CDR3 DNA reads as TGTGCCAGCAGCTTAAATAGGGGGACCGGGGAGCTGTTTTTT. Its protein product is CASSLNRGTGELFF. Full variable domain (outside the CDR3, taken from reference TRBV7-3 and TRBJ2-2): GAGVSQTPSNKVTEKGKYVELRCDPISGHTALYWYRQSLGQGPEFLIYFQGTGAADDSGLPNDRFFAVRPEGSVSTLKIQRTERGDSAVYLCASSLNRGTGELFFGEGSRLTVL.

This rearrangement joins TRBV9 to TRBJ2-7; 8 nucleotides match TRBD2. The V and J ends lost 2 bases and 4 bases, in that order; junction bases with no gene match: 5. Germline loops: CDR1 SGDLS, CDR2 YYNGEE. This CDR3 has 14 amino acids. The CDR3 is CASSVGLAEYEQYF. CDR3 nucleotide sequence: TGTGCCAGCAGCGTCGGACTAGCCGAATACGAGCAGTACTTC. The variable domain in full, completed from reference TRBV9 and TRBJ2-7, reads DSGVTQTPKHLITATGQRVTLRCSPRSGDLSVYWYQQSLDQGLQFLIQYYNGEERAKGNILERFSAQQFPDLHSELNLSSLELGDSALYFCASSVGLAEYEQYFGPGTRLTVT.

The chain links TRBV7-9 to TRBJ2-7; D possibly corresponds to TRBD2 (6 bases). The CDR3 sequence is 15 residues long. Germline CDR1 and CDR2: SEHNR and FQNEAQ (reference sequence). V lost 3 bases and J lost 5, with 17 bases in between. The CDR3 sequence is CASSFKGGNSDEQYF. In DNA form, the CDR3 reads TGTGCCAGCAGCTTCAAGGGCGGGAACTCGGACGAGCAGTACTTC.

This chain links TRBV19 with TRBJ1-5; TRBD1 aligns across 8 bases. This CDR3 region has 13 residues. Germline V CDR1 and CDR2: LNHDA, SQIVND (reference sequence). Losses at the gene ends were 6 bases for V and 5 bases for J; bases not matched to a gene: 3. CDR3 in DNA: TGTGCCAGTAGGACAGGGGAATATCAGCCCCAGCATTTT. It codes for CASRTGEYQPQHF.

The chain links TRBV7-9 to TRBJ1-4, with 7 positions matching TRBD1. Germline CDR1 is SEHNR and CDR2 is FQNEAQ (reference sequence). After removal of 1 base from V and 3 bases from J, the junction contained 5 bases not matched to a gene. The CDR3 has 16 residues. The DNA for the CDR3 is TGTGCCAGCAGCTTAGAGGGGGCGCGCTCTAATGAAAAACTGTTTTTT. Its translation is CASSLEGARSNEKLFF.

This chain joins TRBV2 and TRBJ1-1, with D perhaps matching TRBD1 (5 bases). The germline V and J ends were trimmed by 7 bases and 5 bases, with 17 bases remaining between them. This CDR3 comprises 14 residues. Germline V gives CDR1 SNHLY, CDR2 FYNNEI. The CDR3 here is CASTEQGFETEAFF. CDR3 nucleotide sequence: TGTGCCAGCACCGAGCAGGGCTTTGAGACTGAAGCTTTCTTT.

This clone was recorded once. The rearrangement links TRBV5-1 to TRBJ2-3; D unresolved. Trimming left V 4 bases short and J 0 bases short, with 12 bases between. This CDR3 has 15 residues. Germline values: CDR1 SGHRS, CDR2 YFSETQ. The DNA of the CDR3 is TGCGCCAGCAGCCTTCGAGGAAGTAGCACAGATACGCAGTATTTT. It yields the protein CASSLRGSSTDTQYF.

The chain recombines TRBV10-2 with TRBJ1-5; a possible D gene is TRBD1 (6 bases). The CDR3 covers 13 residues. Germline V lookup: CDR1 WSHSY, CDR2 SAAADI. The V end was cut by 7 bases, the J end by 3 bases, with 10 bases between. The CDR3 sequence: CASTDRFNQPQHF. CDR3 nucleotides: TGCGCCAGCACCGACAGGTTCAATCAGCCCCAGCATTTT.